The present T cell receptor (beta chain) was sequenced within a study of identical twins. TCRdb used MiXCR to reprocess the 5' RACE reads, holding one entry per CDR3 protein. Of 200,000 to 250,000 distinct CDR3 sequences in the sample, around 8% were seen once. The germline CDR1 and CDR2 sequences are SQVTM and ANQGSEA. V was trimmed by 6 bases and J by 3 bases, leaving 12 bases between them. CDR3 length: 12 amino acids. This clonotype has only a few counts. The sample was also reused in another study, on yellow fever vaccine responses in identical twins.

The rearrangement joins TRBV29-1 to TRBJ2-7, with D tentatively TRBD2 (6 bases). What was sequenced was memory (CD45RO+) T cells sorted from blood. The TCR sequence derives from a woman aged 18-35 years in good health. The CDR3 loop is CSVGGTIYEQYF. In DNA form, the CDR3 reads TGCAGCGTAGGCGGGACGATCTACGAGCAGTACTTC.